These 8 T cell receptor beta chains were sequenced from one sample in a study of CD8+ T cells in alopecia areata. Sequencing used cDNA as its template, made by extracting RNA and reverse transcribing it. Here immunoSEQ multiplex PCR was the method, and the copy in TCRdb shows in-frame clones only, minus some. The table includes about 110,000 clones, roughly 56% detected once. The treatment is: oral pan-JAK inhibitor, 5-10 mg twice daily. The source was CD4+ T cells sorted from blood, collected at week 24, from a patient treated with tofacitinib. These receptors all stem from a human donor with alopecia areata.

The chain combines TRBV29-1 with TRBJ2-6; D gene ambiguous. Trimming removed 3 bases from V and 2 bases from J, with 2 bases in between. CDR3 length: 12 amino acids. Germline V gene lookup returns CDR1 SQVTM and CDR2 ANQGSEA. This chain's CDR3 is CSVDAGANVLTF. The CDR3 nucleotides read TGCAGCGTTGATGCTGGGGCCAACGTCCTGACTTTC. Full variable domain (rest looked up from reference TRBV29-1 and TRBJ2-6): SAVISQKPSRDICQRGTSLTIQCQVDSQVTMMFWYRQQPGQSLTLIATANQGSEATYESGFVIDKFPISRPNLTFSTLTVSNMSPEDSSIYLCSVDAGANVLTFGAGSRLTVL.

Notes on this clone: Its ends do not fully match the called genes, so a read error is possible. V gene TRBV10-3 combines with J gene TRBJ2-1; 10 nucleotides align to TRBD1. The CDR3 totals 15 residues. Germline V gene lookup returns CDR1 ENHRY and CDR2 SYGVKD. DNA for the CDR3: TGTGCCAGCAGTTTGGGGACAGGGGTTATCAATGAGCAGTTCTTC. Protein sequence: CASSLGTGVINEQFF.

A few counts support this clone. The V call is TRBV6-5, the J call TRBJ1-2, with D possibly being TRBD1 (5 bases). The CDR3 is made up of 14 amino acids. The V end lost 5 bases, the J end lost 2 bases, and 12 bases lay between the germline ends. From germline, CDR1 is MNHEY and CDR2 SVGAGI. CDR3 sequence: CASSDPRDNYGYTF. The CDR3 DNA reads as TGTGCCAGCAGTGATCCCAGGGACAACTATGGCTACACCTTC.

The chain combines TRBV18 with TRBJ2-7, with D tentatively TRBD2 (5 bases). The CDR3 covers 12 residues. Germline lookup yields CDR1 KGHSH and CDR2 LQKENI. Trimming removed 8 bases from V and 2 bases from J, with 10 bases in between. CDR3 DNA: TGTGCCAGCGGCGGAGGACCCTACGAGCAGTACTTC. Translated: CASGGGPYEQYF.

The chain is built from TRBV5-1 and TRBJ1-2; D gene unclear. CDR1 and CDR2 from the germline V gene are SGHRS and YFSETQ. The CDR3 is 15 residues long. V was shortened by 7 bases and J by 4 bases, with 20 bases between the two germline ends. The CDR3, as DNA: TGCGCCAGCTTCGCATCGGCGGCAGACCTCTATGGCTACACCTTC. It is translated as CASFASAADLYGYTF.

This clone was seen only a few times. The rearrangement uses TRBV25-1 and TRBJ2-7; D unclear. Trimming left V 4 bases short and J 3 bases short, with 7 bases between. Germline V gene lookup returns CDR1 MGHDK and CDR2 SYGVNS. The CDR3 has 12 amino acids. CDR3 nucleotide sequence: TGTGCCAGCAGTGGCTCGGGCTACGAGCAGTACTTC. It translates to CASSGSGYEQYF.

This clone came up a few times. The gene calls are TRBV10-3 and TRBJ2-5; D is uncertain. CDR3 length equals 14 residues. Trimming removed 6 bases at V and 1 base at J, with 12 bases between. Germline V gives CDR1 ENHRY, CDR2 SYGVKD. The DNA of the CDR3 is TGTGCCATCAGCCTGGGCGGCACCCAAGAGACCCAGTACTTC. The encoded protein is CAISLGGTQETQYF.

The chain is built from TRBV29-1 and TRBJ2-4, with D possibly TRBD1 on 5 matching bases. CDR3 length: 12 residues. V was clipped by 5 bases and J by 3 bases, with 8 bases between them. Germline CDR1 is SQVTM and CDR2 is ANQGSEA. The CDR3, as DNA: TGCAGCGTTCAGGGCGGCAAAAACATTCAGTACTTC. This encodes CSVQGGKNIQYF.